This T cell receptor beta chain was sequenced for a study of T cells in localized non-small cell lung cancer. The repertoire was sequenced with immunoSEQ multiplex PCR; TCRdb's copy has only in-frame clones and lacks some. The sample consists of 11,000 or so clones, about 85% of them appearing once. Study-wide points: Uninvolved adjacent lung, not tumor, had the highest T cell clonality. A median of around 58 clones ranked among the top 100 in tumor appeared in adjacent lung. The study sequenced only one region of the tumor. As a result, intratumor heterogeneity could not be excluded and remains possible.

Germline V gives CDR1 SQVTM, CDR2 ANQGSEA. The ends were cut back, 7 bases at V and 5 bases at J, with 20 bases in the middle. The CDR3 is made up of 14 amino acids. Comments on this clone: The antigen is undetermined.

The material was peripheral blood, obtained before any cancer treatment. The chain is built from TRBV29-1 and TRBJ1-1; D remains ambiguous. The TCR comes from a male donor aged 60 or older with stage III lung adenocarcinoma. The DNA of the CDR3 is TGCAGCGCAACGGCCCAGGCCGGGAGGACTGAAGCTTTCTTT. Protein sequence: CSATAQAGRTEAFF.